This TCR beta chain emerged from a study of blood T cell repertoires in COVID-19. As for the study in general: The United States, Italy and Spain were the sources of the acute and convalescent COVID-19 samples.

Sequencing was performed with immunoSEQ multiplex PCR; in TCRdb, only in-frame clones are kept and a portion is missing. The sample has about 56,000 clones; roughly 89% are singletons. Seattle-derived patients entered the study during active infection and were followed longitudinally. Remarks on this clone: The junction and the germline gene differ at one end; a read error may be behind it.

What was sequenced was peripheral blood. The source of this sequence is a woman in her fifties or sixties with COVID-19, enrolled during active disease.

DNA for the CDR3: TGTGCCAGCAGCAGTCGCCGGACTAGCGGGAGCAGAGATACGCAGTATTTT. Translating it yields CASSSRRTSGSRDTQYF. The chain combines TRBV3-1 (or the pseudogene TRBV3-2) with TRBJ2-3, with 13 bases identical to TRBD2. CDR3 length equals 17 residues. CDR1 and CDR2 (germline): LGHDT, YNNKEL (reference sequence).